Described below is a single TCR beta chain sequence and its context. The target antigen is unknown. V dropped 6 bases and J dropped 3 bases, with 14 bases sitting between them. The CDR3 is 14 amino acids. Germline V gene data show CDR1 as SNHLY and CDR2 as FYNNEI. Only in-frame clones appear in the TCRdb table, and some are missing; sequencing was by immunoSEQ multiplex PCR. This table has 77,000 or so clones, less than 95% appearing once. This specimen comes from a study of T cell responses to AZD1222 COVID-19 vaccine. Study findings and constraints: Just a handful of people given AZD1222 tested seropositive at baseline. The sample set comprised mostly white British donors with more females, and clonal diversity was possibly underestimated.

The sequence was obtained from an adult who received the AZD1222 COVID-19 vaccine. This specimen consisted of peripheral blood, obtained 28 days after the second AZD1222 dose. V usage is TRBV2 and J usage is TRBJ1-2; D is uncertain. CDR3 bases: TGTGCCAGCAGCGACACCATAAGGGACTATGGCTACACCTTC. Its protein is CASSDTIRDYGYTF.